The 4 T cell receptor beta chains below were found in one sample sequenced in a study of T cells in localized non-small cell lung cancer (dated by TCRdb to between 2020 and 2021). The library was produced with the immunoSEQ multiplex PCR assay. The source is immuneACCESS, and TCRdb retained only in-frame sequences with V and J called. Part of the clones is not carried over; for the studies checked, unresolved V genes explain less than half of this, and the remainder is unexplained. Counted in this sample were about 78,000 clones; roughly 86% of them appeared once. The ten largest clones capture approximately 2.8% of the sample. Sample: peripheral blood, taken before any cancer treatment. All receptors derive from a man between 40 and 75 years old with stage I lung adenocarcinoma.

The chain links TRBV7-2 to TRBJ2-2; 7 bases match TRBD2. Germline CDR1 reads SGHTA; CDR2 reads FQGNSA. The CDR3 runs 15 residues. With V trimmed by 2 bases and J by 7 bases, 7 bases remained unmatched. This CDR3 is CASSLQGLGSGELFF. The DNA for the CDR3 is TGTGCCAGCAGCTTACAAGGACTAGGGAGCGGGGAGCTGTTTTTT.

The chain uses TRBV5-1 and TRBJ2-2, with D possibly being TRBD1 or TRBD2 (5 bases each). Germline V CDR1 and CDR2: SGHRS, YFSETQ. The CDR3 runs 14 residues. V was clipped by 5 bases and J by 4 bases, with 12 bases between them. As DNA, the CDR3 is TGCGCCAGCAGTGTCGGGGCCGGCACCGGGGAGCTGTTTTTT. Its protein is CASSVGAGTGELFF.

The chain uses TRBV7-2 and TRBJ1-4; D uncertain. Germline V lookup: CDR1 SGHTA, CDR2 FQGNSA. CDR3 length equals 19 residues. V was clipped by 1 base and J by 4 bases, with 22 bases between them. The DNA of the CDR3 is TGTGCCAGCAGCTTAGAAGGCTTCCCCGAGCCTTTTGTTAATGAAAAACTGTTTTTT. Translation: CASSLEGFPEPFVNEKLFF.

The chain has TRBV6-5 and TRBJ1-2; weak D call: TRBD1 (6 bases). The germline V gene has CDR1 MNHEY and CDR2 SVGAGI. CDR3 size: 14 residues. The V end lost 5 bases, the J end lost 6 bases, and 16 bases lay between the germline ends. The CDR3 DNA sequence: TGTGCCAGCAGTACCAACGACAGGCGACATGGCTACACCTTC. It translates to CASSTNDRRHGYTF.